Listed below are T cell receptor beta chains from one sample, sequenced in a study of cytomegalovirus exposure and HLA in healthy donors. Sequencing used immunoSEQ multiplex PCR; TCRdb keeps in-frame clones, though not all of them. The data hold 100,000 to 130,000 clones, with around three quarters observed a single time. The sequencing input was PBMCs. All receptors derive from a male donor in good health and CMV-seronegative. Each CDR3 is given with its conserved first and last residue. A D gene is named only where the DNA matches it firmly. The listing skips clone size in some rows; elsewhere it reads once, few, many or a size class.

j_gene: TRBJ2-5
v_gene: TRBV27
d_gene: TRBD2
abundance: once
CDR3aa: CASSRAAGVLETQYF
CDR3nt: TGTGCCAGCAGTCGCGCGGCGGGGGTCCTAGAGACCCAGTACTTC

j_gene: TRBJ1-1
v_gene: TRBV6-5
d_gene: .
abundance: .
CDR3aa: CASSYSRGTAFF
CDR3nt: TGTGCCAGCAGTTACTCGAGGGGGACAGCTTTCTTT

j_gene: TRBJ2-5
v_gene: TRBV5-6
d_gene: TRBD2
abundance: .
CDR3aa: CASSWGLAGLRETQYF
CDR3nt: TGTGCCAGCAGCTGGGGACTAGCGGGATTGCGTGAGACCCAGTACTTC

j_gene: TRBJ2-7
v_gene: TRBV19
d_gene: TRBD2
abundance: .
CDR3aa: CASSISVLAESLREQYF
CDR3nt: TGTGCCAGTAGTATATCCGTCCTAGCGGAATCACTGCGGGAGCAGTACTTC

j_gene: TRBJ1-2
v_gene: TRBV30
d_gene: TRBD1
abundance: once
CDR3aa: CAWPNHRGGYTF
CDR3nt: TGTGCCTGGCCCAACCACAGGGGGGGCTACACCTTC

j_gene: TRBJ2-2
v_gene: TRBV30
d_gene: TRBD2
abundance: .
CDR3aa: CAFSGGNTGELFF
CDR3nt: TGTGCCTTTAGCGGGGGGAACACCGGGGAGCTGTTTTTT

j_gene: TRBJ2-5
v_gene: TRBV5-1
d_gene: .
abundance: .
CDR3aa: CASSLATRQETQYF
CDR3nt: TGCGCCAGCAGCTTGGCCACTAGACAAGAGACCCAGTACTTC

j_gene: TRBJ2-1
v_gene: TRBV5-1
d_gene: .
abundance: .
CDR3aa: CASSLPLRGRSEDEQFF
CDR3nt: TGCGCCAGCAGCTTACCCCTACGGGGGAGGTCAGAGGATGAGCAGTTCTTC

j_gene: TRBJ1-1
v_gene: TRBV6-5
d_gene: .
abundance: .
CDR3aa: CASSRTRENTEAFF
CDR3nt: TGTGCCAGCAGTCGGACAAGAGAGAACACTGAAGCTTTCTTT

j_gene: TRBJ2-7
v_gene: TRBV6-1
d_gene: TRBD1
abundance: once
CDR3aa: CASSEDRVRYEQYF
CDR3nt: TGTGCCAGCAGTGAGGACAGGGTACGCTACGAGCAGTACTTC

j_gene: TRBJ1-5
v_gene: TRBV7-2
d_gene: .
abundance: .
CDR3aa: CASSMTGHIGQPQHF
CDR3nt: TGTGCCAGCAGCATGACGGGACACATAGGTCAGCCCCAGCATTTT

j_gene: TRBJ1-4
v_gene: TRBV20-1
d_gene: .
abundance: .
CDR3aa: CSASWGGKLFF
CDR3nt: TGCAGTGCTAGCTGGGGGGGGAAACTGTTTTTT

j_gene: TRBJ1-1
v_gene: TRBV6-6
d_gene: .
abundance: .
CDR3aa: CASSYGAGALNTEAFF
CDR3nt: TGTGCCAGCAGTTACGGGGCAGGAGCTCTTAACACTGAAGCTTTCTTT

j_gene: TRBJ2-3
v_gene: TRBV6-1
d_gene: .
abundance: .
CDR3aa: CASGGPITDTQYF
CDR3nt: TGTGCCAGCGGAGGACCAATCACAGATACGCAGTATTTT

j_gene: TRBJ2-1
v_gene: TRBV5-7
d_gene: .
abundance: .
CDR3aa: CASSLSKAKDYNEQFF
CDR3nt: TGTGCCAGCAGCTTGTCGAAAGCGAAAGATTACAATGAGCAGTTCTTC